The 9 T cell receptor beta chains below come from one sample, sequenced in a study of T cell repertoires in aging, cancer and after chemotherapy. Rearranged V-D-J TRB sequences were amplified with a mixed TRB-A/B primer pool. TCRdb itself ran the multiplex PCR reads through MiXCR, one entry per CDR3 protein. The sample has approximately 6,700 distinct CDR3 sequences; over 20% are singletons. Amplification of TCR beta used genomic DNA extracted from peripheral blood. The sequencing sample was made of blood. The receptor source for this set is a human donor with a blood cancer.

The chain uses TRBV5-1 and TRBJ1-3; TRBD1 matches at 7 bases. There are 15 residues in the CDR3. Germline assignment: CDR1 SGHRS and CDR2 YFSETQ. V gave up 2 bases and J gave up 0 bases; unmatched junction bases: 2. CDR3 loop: CASSLTGASGNTIYF. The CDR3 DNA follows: TGCGCCAGCAGCTTAACAGGGGCCTCTGGAAACACCATATATTTT.

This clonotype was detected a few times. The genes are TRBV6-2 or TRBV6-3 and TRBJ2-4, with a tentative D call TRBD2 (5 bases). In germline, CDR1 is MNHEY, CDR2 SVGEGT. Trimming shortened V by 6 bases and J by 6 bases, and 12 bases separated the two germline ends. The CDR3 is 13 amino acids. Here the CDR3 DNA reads TGTGCCAGCAGAGGGAGCGATCTAAACATTCAGTACTTC. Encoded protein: CASRGSDLNIQYF.

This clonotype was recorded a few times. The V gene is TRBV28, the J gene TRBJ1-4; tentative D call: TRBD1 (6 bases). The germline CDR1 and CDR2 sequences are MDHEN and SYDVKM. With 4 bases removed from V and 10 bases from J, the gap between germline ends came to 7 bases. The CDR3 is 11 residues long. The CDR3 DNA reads TGTGCCAGCAGTTCCAGGGGAAAACTGTTTTTT. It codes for CASSSRGKLFF.

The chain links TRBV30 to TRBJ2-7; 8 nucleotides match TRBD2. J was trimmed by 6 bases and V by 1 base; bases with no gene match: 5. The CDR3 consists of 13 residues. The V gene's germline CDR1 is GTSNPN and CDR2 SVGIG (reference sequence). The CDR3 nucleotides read TGTGCCTGGAGTGGGGGACTAGATGCCGAGCAGTACTTC. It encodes CAWSGGLDAEQYF. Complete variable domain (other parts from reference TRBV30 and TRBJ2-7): SQTIHQWPATLVQPVGSPLSLECTVEGTSNPNLYWYRQAAGRGLQLLFYSVGIGQISSEVPQNLSASRPQDRQFILSSKKLLLSDSGFYLCAWSGGLDAEQYFGPGTRLTVT.

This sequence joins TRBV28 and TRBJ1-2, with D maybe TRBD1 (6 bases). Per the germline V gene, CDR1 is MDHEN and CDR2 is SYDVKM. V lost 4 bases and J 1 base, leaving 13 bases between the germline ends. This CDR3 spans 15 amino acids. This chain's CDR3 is CASSSGAGDNYGYTF. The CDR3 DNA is TGTGCCAGCAGTTCGGGGGCAGGGGATAACTATGGCTACACCTTC.

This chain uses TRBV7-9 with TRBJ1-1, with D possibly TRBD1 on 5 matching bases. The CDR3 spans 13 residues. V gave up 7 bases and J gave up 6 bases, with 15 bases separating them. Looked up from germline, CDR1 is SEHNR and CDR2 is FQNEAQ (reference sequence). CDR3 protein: CASTSGRGPEAFF. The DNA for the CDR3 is TGTGCCAGCACCTCGGGACGAGGGCCTGAAGCTTTCTTT.

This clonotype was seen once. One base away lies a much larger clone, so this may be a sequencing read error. In DNA, the CDR3 is TGTGCCAGTCGTCTAAGCGGGAGAAAGTTCTTC. This sequence encodes CASRLSGRKFF. This rearrangement joins TRBV19 to TRBJ2-1; 8 bases fit TRBD2. Germline trimming cut 8 bases from V and 14 bases from J; bases unmatched to any gene: 8. This CDR3 has 11 residues. Looked up from germline, CDR1 is LNHDA and CDR2 is SQIVND (reference sequence).

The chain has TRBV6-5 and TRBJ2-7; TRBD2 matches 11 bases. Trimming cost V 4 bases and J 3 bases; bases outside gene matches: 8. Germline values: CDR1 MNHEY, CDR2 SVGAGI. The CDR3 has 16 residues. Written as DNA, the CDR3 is TGTGCCAGCAGTTCCGTCCGCGGACTAGCGGGCTACGAGCAGTACTTC. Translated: CASSSVRGLAGYEQYF.

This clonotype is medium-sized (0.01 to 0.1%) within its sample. CDR3 sequence (DNA): TGTGCCAGTATTATTACGGGGGACCGAGAGACCCAGTACTTC. Protein sequence: CASIITGDRETQYF. V is TRBV19 and J is TRBJ2-5, with a tentative D call TRBD2 (6 bases). Per the germline V gene, CDR1 is LNHDA and CDR2 is SQIVND (reference sequence). Trimming shortened V by 7 bases and J by 4 bases, and 16 bases separated the two germline ends. This CDR3 contains 14 residues.